This T cell receptor beta chain was found in a study of shared clonotypes between healthy human individuals. At the level of the study: Those who served as donors were a couple of women and three men between the ages of 18 and 49. Notes on the study in general: Compared with clonotypes that all four donors shared, non-shared clonotypes had lower generation probabilities.

Concerning this clone: Antigen: not known.

CD8 cells regarded as naive lacked CD45RO, were positively chosen for CCR7, and omitted terminally differentiated effector memory CD45RA+ cells. Nashville, Tennessee was home to all donors, each a Caucasian adult. The CDR3 length is 13 residues. Germline V gene sequence: CDR1 MNHEY, CDR2 SMNVEV (reference sequence). V dropped 5 bases and J dropped 7 bases, with 14 bases sitting between them. Generated by immunoSEQ multiplex PCR, the TCRdb table keeps only in-frame clones and is missing some. Here the sample spans about 2 million clones, about 95% being singletons. The sequence was obtained from a man between 18 and 35 years old in good health. Sequenced sample: naive CD8+ T cells sorted from blood. The chain couples TRBV27 to TRBJ1-2; the D is unclear. CDR3 region: CASSVSIVSGYTF. CDR3 sequence (DNA): TGTGCCAGCAGTGTCTCAATCGTGAGTGGCTACACCTTC.